These 18 T cell receptor beta chains originate from one sample sequenced in a study. MiXCR was run by TCRdb on the 5' RACE reads, yielding one entry per CDR3 protein. The sample lists roughly 8,100 distinct CDR3 sequences, 52% occurring once. Material for sequencing was memory CD4+ T cells sorted from a lymph node. This sample's subset: memory CD4+ T cells, CD4+CD45RO+CD25-. The receptors stem from a female donor with breast cancer.

This sequence joins TRBV12-3 or TRBV12-4 and TRBJ1-3; no firm D call. Trimming stripped 8 bases from V and 1 base from J, with 6 bases between. This CDR3 has 12 amino acids. As DNA, the CDR3 is TGTGCCAGCCTGGAATCTGGAAACACCATATATTTT. Translating it yields CASLESGNTIYF.

This clonotype was seen a handful of times. This chain uses TRBV4-1 with TRBJ2-3; D ambiguous. Trimming removed 0 bases from V and 10 bases from J, with 11 bases in between. The V gene's germline CDR1 is MGHRA and CDR2 YSYEKL. This CDR3 comprises 13 residues. The CDR3 is CASSQDNSRAQYF. Here the CDR3 DNA reads TGCGCCAGCAGCCAAGATAACAGTCGAGCGCAGTATTTT.

The chain links TRBV20-1 to TRBJ2-1; TRBD2 agrees at 11 bases. The germline V gene encodes CDR1 DFQATT and CDR2 SNEGSKA (reference sequence). The CDR3 length is 14 residues. V lost 4 bases to trimming and J lost 9 bases; unmatched junction nucleotides: 8. DNA of the CDR3: TGCAGTGCTACAGGTACTAGCGGGAGATTTGAGCAGTTCTTC. Residues: CSATGTSGRFEQFF.

The CDR3 sequence: CASSLKSSVGYTF. DNA for the CDR3: TGTGCCAGCAGTTTAAAGTCGAGCGTTGGCTACACCTTC. The V call is TRBV12-3 or TRBV12-4, the J call TRBJ1-2, with no clear D. This CDR3 is 13 amino acids long. Between the trimmed V and J ends, which lost 2 bases and 7 bases, there was a span of 11 bases.

A note on this clonotype: The CDR3 end shows no conserved phenylalanine or tryptophan, and so a read error is likely. This chain joins TRBV6-6 and TRBJ2-1; D gene ambiguous. V was trimmed by 5 bases and J by 7 bases, leaving 6 bases between them. CDR3 length: 11 amino acids. The germline V gene has CDR1 MNHNY and CDR2 SVGAGI (reference sequence). As DNA, the CDR3 is TGTGCCAGCAGTCATTCGAATGAGCAGTTCTCC. Encoded protein: CASSHSNEQFS.

This clonotype has more than one count but fewer than ten. The gene calls are TRBV7-2 and TRBJ2-4, with TRBD1 identical over 7 bases. V was clipped by 4 bases and J by 0 bases; unmatched bases: 6. The CDR3 is 16 amino acids. CDR1 SGHTA and CDR2 FQGNSA come from the germline V gene. This CDR3 reads CASSSGTVLAKNIQYF. In nucleotides, the CDR3 is TGTGCCAGCAGCTCCGGGACAGTGCTAGCCAAAAACATTCAGTACTTC.

To note about this clonotype: Sequence at one end of the junction differs from germline and may be a read error. For the CDR3, the DNA is TGCGCCGGCAGCTTGGGCGGGACTAGCGGGGACCAAGAGACCCAGTACTTC. It is translated as CAGSLGGTSGDQETQYF. The V call is TRBV5-1, the J call TRBJ2-5; 13 nucleotides match TRBD2. The CDR3 has 17 residues. CDR1 and CDR2 (germline): SGHRS, YFSETQ. The variable domain in full, with the rest retrieved from reference TRBV5-1 and TRBJ2-5, is KAGVTQTPRYLIKTRGQQVTLSCSPISGHRSVSWYQQTPGQGLQFLFEYFSETQRNKGNFPGRFSGRQFSNSRSEMNVSTLELGDSALYLCAGSLGGTSGDQETQYFGPGTRLLVL.

The V call is TRBV4-3, the J call TRBJ2-7, with unresolved D. V was trimmed by 0 bases and J by 2 bases, leaving 11 bases between them. The V gene's germline CDR1 is LGHNA and CDR2 YSLEER. The CDR3 contains 15 residues. This CDR3 reads CASSQESGPAYEQYF. The DNA of the CDR3 is TGCGCCAGCAGCCAAGAATCGGGCCCCGCCTACGAGCAGTACTTC.

This clonotype was detected only once. This sequence joins TRBV25-1 and TRBJ2-1; no definite D call. The V and J ends lost 1 base and 6 bases respectively, with 4 bases between them. Germline CDR1 reads MGHDK; CDR2 reads SYGVNS. This CDR3 is 12 amino acids long. The CDR3 region is CASSEFINEQFF. The CDR3, as DNA: TGTGCCAGCAGTGAATTTATCAATGAGCAGTTCTTC.

V usage is TRBV5-1 and J usage is TRBJ2-3; D uncertain. V gave up 1 base and J gave up 6 bases, with 9 bases separating them. This CDR3 has 13 amino acids. Germline values: CDR1 SGHRS, CDR2 YFSETQ. CDR3 residues: CASSLISPDTQYF. CDR3 nucleotide sequence: TGCGCCAGCAGCTTGATTTCCCCCGATACGCAGTATTTT.

To note about this clonotype: Here the CDR3 omits its conserved ending phenylalanine or tryptophan, so a read error is the likely source. The CDR3, as DNA: TGTGCCACCAGCAGAGGGGGAGAGGGTTACTATGGCTACACCCTC. Protein: CATSRGGEGYYGYTL. The chain couples TRBV15 to TRBJ1-2; no reliable D call. Trimming took off 1 base at V and 3 bases at J, with 12 bases between the two ends. The CDR3 totals 15 residues. The V gene's germline CDR1 is LNHNV and CDR2 YYDKDF (reference sequence).

This chain uses TRBV6-2 or TRBV6-3 with TRBJ2-3; D perhaps matches TRBD2 (6 bases). This CDR3 spans 16 amino acids. In germline, CDR1 is MNHEY, CDR2 SVGEGT. Trimming stripped 7 bases from V and 0 bases from J, with 17 bases between. Here the CDR3 reads CASTAKGSGSTDTQYF. Written as DNA, the CDR3 is TGTGCCAGCACCGCGAAAGGTAGCGGTAGCACAGATACGCAGTATTTT.

This clonotype was recorded a few times. V and J are TRBV10-3 and TRBJ2-5; 10 bases map to TRBD2. V dropped 11 bases and J dropped 5; count of bases not matched to a gene: 14. Germline V gene data show CDR1 as ENHRY and CDR2 as SYGVKD. The CDR3 contains 15 residues. The CDR3, as DNA: TGTGCCGTAAGAGGGCTAGCGGGAGTTCAGGAGACCCAGTACTTC. This sequence encodes CAVRGLAGVQETQYF.

The rearrangement joins TRBV5-1 to TRBJ1-1; 9 bases align to TRBD1. Germline CDR1 SGHRS, CDR2 YFSETQ. There are 15 residues in the CDR3. Losses at the gene ends were 4 bases for V and 0 bases for J; bases not matched to a gene: 4. The chain's CDR3 is CASSDRGNMNTEAFF. The CDR3 nucleotides read TGCGCCAGCAGCGACAGGGGGAACATGAACACTGAAGCTTTCTTT.

This chain uses TRBV28 with TRBJ1-1; possible D gene TRBD1, 6 bases. This CDR3 contains 18 residues. V was clipped by 4 bases and J by 0 bases, with 21 bases between them. CDR1 MDHEN and CDR2 SYDVKM come from the germline V gene. In DNA form, the CDR3 reads TGTGCCAGCAGTTCCTTGACAGGTGGCGGACACATGAACACTGAAGCTTTCTTT. Translated: CASSSLTGGGHMNTEAFF.

This chain connects TRBV5-5 to TRBJ2-1; D remains unclear. V lost 0 bases and J 2 bases, leaving 9 bases between the germline ends. This CDR3 is 15 amino acids long. Germline values: CDR1 SGHKS, CDR2 YYEKEE (reference sequence). In DNA, the CDR3 is TGTGCCAGCAGCTTGGGGTCACTCCCCTACAATGAGCAGTTCTTC. This sequence encodes CASSLGSLPYNEQFF. The full variable domain, with the rest looked up from reference TRBV5-5 and TRBJ2-1, is DAGVTQSPTHLIKTRGQQVTLRCSPISGHKSVSWYQQVLGQGPQFIFQYYEKEERGRGNFPDRFSARQFPNYSSELNVNALLLGDSALYLCASSLGSLPYNEQFFGPGTRLTVL.

This clonotype was observed a few times. The V and J genes are TRBV5-1 and TRBJ1-5, with D unresolved. Deletions cut 3 bases from V and 2 bases from J, with 12 bases between. CDR3 length equals 15 residues. The germline V gene encodes CDR1 SGHRS and CDR2 YFSETQ. The CDR3 spells CASSYSGGGNQPQHF. In DNA, the CDR3 is TGCGCCAGCAGCTACTCGGGTGGGGGCAATCAGCCCCAGCATTTT.

The rearrangement joins TRBV7-2 to TRBJ2-2; D unresolved. Germline loops: CDR1 SGHTA, CDR2 FQGNSA. Trimming left V 0 bases short and J 3 bases short, with 5 bases between. This CDR3 is built from 14 residues. The CDR3 is CASSLATHTGELFF. CDR3 DNA: TGTGCCAGCAGCTTAGCGACCCACACCGGGGAGCTGTTTTTT.